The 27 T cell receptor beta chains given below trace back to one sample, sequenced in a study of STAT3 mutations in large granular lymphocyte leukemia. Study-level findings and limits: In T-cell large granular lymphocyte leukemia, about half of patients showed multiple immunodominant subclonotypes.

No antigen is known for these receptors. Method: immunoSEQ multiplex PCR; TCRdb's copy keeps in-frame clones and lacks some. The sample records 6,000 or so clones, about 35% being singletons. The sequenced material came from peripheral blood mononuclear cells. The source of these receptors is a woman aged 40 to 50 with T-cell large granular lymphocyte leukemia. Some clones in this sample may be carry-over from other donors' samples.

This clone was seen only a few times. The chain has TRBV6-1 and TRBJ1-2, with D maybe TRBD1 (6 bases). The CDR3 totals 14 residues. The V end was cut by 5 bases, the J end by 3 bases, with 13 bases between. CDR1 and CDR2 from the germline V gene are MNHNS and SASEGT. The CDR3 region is CASSSQRTDYGYTF. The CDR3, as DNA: TGTGCCAGCAGTTCACAAAGGACAGACTATGGCTACACCTTC.

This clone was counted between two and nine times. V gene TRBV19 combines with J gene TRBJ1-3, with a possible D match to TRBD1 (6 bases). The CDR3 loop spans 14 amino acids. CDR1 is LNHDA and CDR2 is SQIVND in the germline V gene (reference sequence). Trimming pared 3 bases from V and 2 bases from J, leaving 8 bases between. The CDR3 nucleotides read TGTGCCAGTAGTATGGCAGGGGCTGGAAACACCATATATTTT. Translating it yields CASSMAGAGNTIYF.

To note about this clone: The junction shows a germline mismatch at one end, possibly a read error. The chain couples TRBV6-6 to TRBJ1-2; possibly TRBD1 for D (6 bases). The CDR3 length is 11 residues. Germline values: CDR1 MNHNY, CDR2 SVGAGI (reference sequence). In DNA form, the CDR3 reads TGTGCCAGCAGCAGTAGGGACATCATCGTCTTC. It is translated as CASSSRDIIVF.

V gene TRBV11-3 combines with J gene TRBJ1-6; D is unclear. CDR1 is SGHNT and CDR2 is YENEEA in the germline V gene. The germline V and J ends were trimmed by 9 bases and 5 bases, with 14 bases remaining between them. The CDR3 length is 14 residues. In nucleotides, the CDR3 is TGTGCCAGACACAGAGTGAGTGATAATTCACCCCTCCACTTT. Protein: CARHRVSDNSPLHF.

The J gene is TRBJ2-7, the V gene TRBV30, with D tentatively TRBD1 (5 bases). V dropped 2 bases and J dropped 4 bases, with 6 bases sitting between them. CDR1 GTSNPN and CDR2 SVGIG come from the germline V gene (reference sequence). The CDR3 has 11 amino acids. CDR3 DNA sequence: TGTGCCTGGAGTTCAGGGTACGAGCAGTACTTC. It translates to CAWSSGYEQYF.

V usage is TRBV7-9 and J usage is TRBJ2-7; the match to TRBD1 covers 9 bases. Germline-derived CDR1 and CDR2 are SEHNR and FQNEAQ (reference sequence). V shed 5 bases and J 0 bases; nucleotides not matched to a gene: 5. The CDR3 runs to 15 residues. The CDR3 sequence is CASSPGQGSSYEQYF. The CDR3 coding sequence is TGTGCCAGCAGCCCGGGACAGGGCAGCTCCTACGAGCAGTACTTC.

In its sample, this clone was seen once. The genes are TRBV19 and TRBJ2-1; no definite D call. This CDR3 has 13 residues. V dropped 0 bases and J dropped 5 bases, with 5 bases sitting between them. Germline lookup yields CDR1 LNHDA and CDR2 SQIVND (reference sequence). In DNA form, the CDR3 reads TGTGCCAGTAGTATAGACGGACACAATGAGCAGTTCTTC. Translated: CASSIDGHNEQFF.

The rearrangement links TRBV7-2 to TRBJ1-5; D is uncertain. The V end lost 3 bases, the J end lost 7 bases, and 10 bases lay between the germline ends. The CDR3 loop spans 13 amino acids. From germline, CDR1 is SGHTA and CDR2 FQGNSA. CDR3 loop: CASSLYGNQPQHF. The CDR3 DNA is TGTGCCAGCAGCTTGTACGGGAACCAGCCCCAGCATTTT.

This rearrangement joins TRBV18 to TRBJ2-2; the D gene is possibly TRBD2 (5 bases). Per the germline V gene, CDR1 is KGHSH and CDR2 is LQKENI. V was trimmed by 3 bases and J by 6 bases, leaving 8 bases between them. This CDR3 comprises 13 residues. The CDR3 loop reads CASSPKEAGELFF. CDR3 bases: TGTGCCAGCTCACCTAAGGAGGCCGGGGAGCTGTTTTTT.

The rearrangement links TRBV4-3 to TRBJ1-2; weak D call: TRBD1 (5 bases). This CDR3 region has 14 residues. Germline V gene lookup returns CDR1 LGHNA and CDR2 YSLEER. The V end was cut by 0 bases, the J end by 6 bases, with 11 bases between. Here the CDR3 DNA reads TGCGCCAGCAGCCAAGATCCGGGGCCGAATGGCTACACCTTC. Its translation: CASSQDPGPNGYTF.

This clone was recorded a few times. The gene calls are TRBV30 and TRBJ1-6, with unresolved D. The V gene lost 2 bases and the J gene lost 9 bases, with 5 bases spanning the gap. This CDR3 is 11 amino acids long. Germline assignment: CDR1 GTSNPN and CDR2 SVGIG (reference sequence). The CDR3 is CAWSSPSPLHF. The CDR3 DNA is TGTGCCTGGAGTAGTCCTTCACCCCTCCACTTT.

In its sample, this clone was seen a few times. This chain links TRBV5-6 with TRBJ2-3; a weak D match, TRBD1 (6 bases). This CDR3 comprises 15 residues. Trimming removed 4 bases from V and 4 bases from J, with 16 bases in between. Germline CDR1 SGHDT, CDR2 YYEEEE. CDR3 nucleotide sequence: TGTGCCAGCAGCATACCACAGGGTCTGGCAGATACGCAGTATTTT. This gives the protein CASSIPQGLADTQYF.

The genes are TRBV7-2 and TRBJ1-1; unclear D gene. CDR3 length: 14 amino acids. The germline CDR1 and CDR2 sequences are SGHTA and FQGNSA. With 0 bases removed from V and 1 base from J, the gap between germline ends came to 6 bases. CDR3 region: CASSLAYQNTEAFF. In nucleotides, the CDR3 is TGTGCCAGCAGCTTAGCCTATCAGAACACTGAAGCTTTCTTT.

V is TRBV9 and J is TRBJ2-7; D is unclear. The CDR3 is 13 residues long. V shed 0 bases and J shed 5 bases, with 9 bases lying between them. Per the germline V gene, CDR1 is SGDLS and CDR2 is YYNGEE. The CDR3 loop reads CASSVVSEDEQYF. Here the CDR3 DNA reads TGTGCCAGCAGCGTAGTTTCTGAGGACGAGCAGTACTTC.

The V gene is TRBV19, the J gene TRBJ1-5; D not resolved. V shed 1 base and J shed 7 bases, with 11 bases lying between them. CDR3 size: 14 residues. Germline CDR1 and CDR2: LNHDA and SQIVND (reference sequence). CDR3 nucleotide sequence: TGTGCCAGTAGTATAGGTCAGGTGACCCAGCCCCAGCATTTT. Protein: CASSIGQVTQPQHF.

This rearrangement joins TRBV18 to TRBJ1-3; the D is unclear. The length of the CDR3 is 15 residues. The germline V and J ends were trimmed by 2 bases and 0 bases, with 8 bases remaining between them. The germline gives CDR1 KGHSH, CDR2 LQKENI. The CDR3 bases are TGTGCCAGCTCACCATCCGAATTCTCTGGAAACACCATATATTTT. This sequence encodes CASSPSEFSGNTIYF. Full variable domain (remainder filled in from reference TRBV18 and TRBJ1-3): NAGVMQNPRHLVRRRGQEARLRCSPMKGHSHVYWYRQLPEEGLKFMVYLQKENIIDESGMPKERFSAEFPKEGPSILRIQQVVRGDSAAYFCASSPSEFSGNTIYFGEGSWLTVV.

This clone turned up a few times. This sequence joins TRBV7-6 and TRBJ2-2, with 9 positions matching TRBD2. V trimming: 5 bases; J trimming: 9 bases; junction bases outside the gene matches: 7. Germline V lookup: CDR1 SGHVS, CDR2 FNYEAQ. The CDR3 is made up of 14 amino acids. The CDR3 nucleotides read TGTGCCAGCAGCCGTAGCGGGGGTGGACGGGAGCTGTTTTTT. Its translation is CASSRSGGGRELFF.

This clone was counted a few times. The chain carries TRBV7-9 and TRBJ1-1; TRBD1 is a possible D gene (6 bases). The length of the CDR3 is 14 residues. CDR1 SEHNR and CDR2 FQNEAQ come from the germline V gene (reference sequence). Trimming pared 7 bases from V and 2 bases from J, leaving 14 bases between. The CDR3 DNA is TGTGCCAGCAACCCGAGAGGGGGAAACACTGAAGCTTTCTTT. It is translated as CASNPRGGNTEAFF.

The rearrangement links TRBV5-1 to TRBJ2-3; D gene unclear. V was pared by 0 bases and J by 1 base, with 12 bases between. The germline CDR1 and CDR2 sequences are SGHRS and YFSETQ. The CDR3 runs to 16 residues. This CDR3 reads CASSLGPTGGTDTQYF. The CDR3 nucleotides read TGCGCCAGCAGCTTGGGCCCAACTGGAGGCACAGATACGCAGTATTTT.

The DNA for the CDR3 is TGTGCCAGCAGCTTAGGGGTGAACACTGAAGCTTTCTTT. Protein: CASSLGVNTEAFF. The chain is built from TRBV13 and TRBJ1-1; no clear D. Trimming shortened V by 0 bases and J by 0 bases, and 2 bases separated the two germline ends. Germline-derived CDR1 and CDR2 are PRHDT and FYEKMQ (reference sequence). This CDR3 is built from 13 residues.

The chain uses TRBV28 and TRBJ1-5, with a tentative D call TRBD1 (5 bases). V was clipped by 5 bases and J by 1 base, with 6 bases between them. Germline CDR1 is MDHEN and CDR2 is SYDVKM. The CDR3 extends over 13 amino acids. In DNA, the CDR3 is TGTGCCAGCAGTGGGGGGAGCAATCAGCCCCAGCATTTT. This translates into CASSGGSNQPQHF. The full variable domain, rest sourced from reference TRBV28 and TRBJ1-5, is DVKVTQSSRYLVKRTGEKVFLECVQDMDHENMFWYRQDPGLGLRLIYFSYDVKMKEKGDIPEGYSVSREKKERFSLILESASTNQTSMYLCASSGGSNQPQHFGDGTRLSIL.

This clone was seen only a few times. The CDR3 sequence: CASSLARQGATYEQYF. The CDR3 region has the DNA TGTGCCAGCAGCTTAGCACGACAGGGGGCCACCTACGAGCAGTACTTC. V usage is TRBV11-2 and J usage is TRBJ2-7, with 10 bases fitting TRBD1. Unmatched junction bases numbered 5, after V lost 1 base and J lost 2 bases. This CDR3 contains 16 residues. Germline CDR1 SGHAT, CDR2 FQNNGV.

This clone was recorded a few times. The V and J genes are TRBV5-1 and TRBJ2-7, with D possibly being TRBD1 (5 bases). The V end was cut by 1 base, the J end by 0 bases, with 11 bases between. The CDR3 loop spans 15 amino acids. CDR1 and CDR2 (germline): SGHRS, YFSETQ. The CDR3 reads CASSLNGQGSYEQYF. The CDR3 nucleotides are TGCGCCAGCAGCTTGAACGGGCAGGGCTCCTACGAGCAGTACTTC.

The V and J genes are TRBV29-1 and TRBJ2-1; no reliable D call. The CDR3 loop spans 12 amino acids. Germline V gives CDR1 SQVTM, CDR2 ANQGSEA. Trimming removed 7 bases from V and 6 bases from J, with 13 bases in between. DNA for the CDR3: TGCAGCGCCTCTGGTTGGTCCAATGAGCAGTTCTTC. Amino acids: CSASGWSNEQFF.

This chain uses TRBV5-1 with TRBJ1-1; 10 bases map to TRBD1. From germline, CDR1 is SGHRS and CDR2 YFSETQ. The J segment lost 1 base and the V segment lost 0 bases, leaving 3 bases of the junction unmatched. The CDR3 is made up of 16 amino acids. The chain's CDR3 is CASSLGGTGANTEAFF. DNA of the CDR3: TGCGCCAGCAGCTTGGGGGGGACAGGGGCGAACACTGAAGCTTTCTTT.

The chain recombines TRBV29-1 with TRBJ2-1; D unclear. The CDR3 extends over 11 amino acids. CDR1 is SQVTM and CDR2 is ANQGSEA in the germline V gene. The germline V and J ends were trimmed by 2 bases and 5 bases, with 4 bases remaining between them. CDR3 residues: CSVESDNEQFF. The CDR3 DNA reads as TGCAGCGTTGAATCCGACAATGAGCAGTTCTTC.

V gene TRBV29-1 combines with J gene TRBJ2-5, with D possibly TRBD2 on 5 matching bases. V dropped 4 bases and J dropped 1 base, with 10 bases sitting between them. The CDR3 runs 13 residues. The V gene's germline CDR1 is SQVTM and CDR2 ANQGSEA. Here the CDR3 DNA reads TGCAGCGTTGTGTGGCGGGTCCAAGAGACCCAGTACTTC. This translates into CSVVWRVQETQYF. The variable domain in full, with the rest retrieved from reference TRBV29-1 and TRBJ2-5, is SAVISQKPSRDICQRGTSLTIQCQVDSQVTMMFWYRQQPGQSLTLIATANQGSEATYESGFVIDKFPISRPNLTFSTLTVSNMSPEDSSIYLCSVVWRVQETQYFGPGTRLLVL.